These 6 T cell receptor beta chains came from one sample sequenced in a study of cytomegalovirus exposure and HLA in healthy donors. It was with 60 Vbeta and 13 Jbeta primers that the PCR ran. Profiling relied on immunoSEQ multiplex PCR, and the TCRdb table lists in-frame clones only, not all of them. This sample yields 150,000 to 200,000 clones, of which roughly four fifths are seen a single time; around 4.3% belongs to the top ten. Sequenced material: PBMCs. These TCRs come from a man between 50 and 59 years old in good health and CMV-seropositive.

The CDR3 is CATSSGTGTYNEQFF. In nucleotides, the CDR3 is TGTGCCACCAGTTCCGGGACAGGGACCTACAATGAGCAGTTCTTC. This chain joins TRBV15 and TRBJ2-1; TRBD1 aligns across 9 bases. V lost 6 bases, J lost 2 bases, and 5 bases stayed unmatched. Per the germline V gene, CDR1 is LNHNV and CDR2 is YYDKDF (reference sequence). This CDR3 is 15 amino acids long.

This chain joins TRBV5-6 and TRBJ1-6, with D hard to call. CDR3 length: 15 amino acids. CDR1 is SGHDT, CDR2 YYEEEE, per germline. V was trimmed by 1 base and J by 8 bases, leaving 13 bases between them. The CDR3 DNA follows: TGTGCCAGCAGCTTGTTTAGGCCAGGCGATTCACCCCTCCACTTT. Encoded protein: CASSLFRPGDSPLHF.

As to this clone: Other nucleotide sequences from this sample produce the same CDR3. V is TRBV7-5 and J is TRBJ2-1; the D call in the table, TRBD2, was not verified against the DNA. TRBV7-5 is an annotated pseudogene. The CDR3 spans 18 residues. CDR3: CVRSLGPTSGGHHNEQFF. As DNA, the CDR3 is TGTGTCAGAAGCTTAGGGCCCACTAGCGGGGGGCACCACAATGAGCAGTTCTTC.

The chain combines TRBV13 with TRBJ2-1; 12 bases line up with TRBD2. This CDR3 comprises 18 residues. CDR1 PRHDT and CDR2 FYEKMQ come from the germline V gene (reference sequence). V gave up 5 bases and J gave up 4 bases; unmatched junction bases: 12. The CDR3 DNA follows: TGTGCCAGCAGCCGAGGAGGGACTAGCGGGTATAGATACAATGAGCAGTTCTTC. Its translation is CASSRGGTSGYRYNEQFF.

The chain employs TRBV6-5 and TRBJ1-6; possible D gene TRBD1, 6 bases. Deletions cut 2 bases from V and 11 bases from J, with 16 bases between. The V gene's germline CDR1 is MNHEY and CDR2 SVGAGI. The CDR3 extends over 15 amino acids. Here the CDR3 reads CASSYASRGLPPLHF. CDR3 DNA sequence: TGTGCCAGCAGTTACGCTTCCAGGGGTCTGCCACCCCTCCACTTT.

The chain recombines TRBV4-3 with TRBJ2-5, with D unclear. The DNA end favors TRBJ2-7, so the J call may be wrong. The CDR3 runs to 15 residues. Germline CDR1 and CDR2: LGHNA and YSLEER. The CDR3 bases are TGCGCCAGCAGCCAAGATAAACGTCCCTCCTACGAGCAGTACTTC. Its protein is CASSQDKRPSYEQYF.